The next 7 T cell receptor beta chains were all read from a single sample in a study of blood T cell repertoires in COVID-19. Assay: immunoSEQ multiplex PCR; the TCRdb copy retains only in-frame clones and omits some. The table lists under 400,000 clones, about 86% of them singletons, with 3.5% to 4.5% in the top ten. The sample comprised PBMCs or T cells enriched from blood (not recorded which). The receptors shown here come from a woman in her thirties or forties with acute COVID-19.

This sequence joins TRBV25-1 and TRBJ1-1; D may be TRBD1 (5 bases). Trimming removed 5 bases at V and 7 bases at J, with 11 bases between. The germline CDR1 and CDR2 sequences are MGHDK and SYGVNS. The CDR3 totals 12 residues. CDR3 region: CASSWGRNEAFF. The CDR3 DNA follows: TGTGCCAGCAGTTGGGGCAGAAATGAAGCTTTCTTT. Combining the CDR3 with reference TRBV25-1 and TRBJ1-1 gives the whole variable domain EADIYQTPRYLVIGTGKKITLECSQTMGHDKMYWYQQDPGMELHLIHYSYGVNSTEKGDLSSESTVSRIRTEHFPLTLESARPSHTSQYLCASSWGRNEAFFGQGTRLTVV.

The chain uses TRBV5-6 and TRBJ2-1; 7 positions match TRBD2. This CDR3 is 15 amino acids long. The V segment lost 2 bases and the J segment 2 bases; nucleotides outside the gene matches: 4. Germline-derived CDR1 and CDR2 are SGHDT and YYEEEE. The CDR3 DNA reads as TGTGCCAGCAGCTTCGGCGGGAGAGCCTACAATGAGCAGTTCTTC. It translates to CASSFGGRAYNEQFF.

The chain is built from TRBV6-5 and TRBJ2-5; D may be TRBD2 (5 bases). The V and J ends lost 4 bases and 5 bases respectively, with 14 bases between them. The CDR3 consists of 14 residues. CDR1 is MNHEY, CDR2 SVGAGI, per germline. The CDR3 region is CASSSRSERETQYF. The CDR3 DNA is TGTGCCAGCAGTTCTCGTAGCGAACGGGAGACCCAGTACTTC.

The rearrangement joins TRBV15 to TRBJ1-1; D uncertain. The CDR3 contains 14 residues. Germline V lookup: CDR1 LNHNV, CDR2 YYDKDF (reference sequence). The ends were cut back, 0 bases at V and 5 bases at J, with 10 bases in the middle. DNA of the CDR3: TGTGCCACCAGCAGAGACCCACGAGTAACTGAAGCTTTCTTT. Amino acid sequence: CATSRDPRVTEAFF.

The chain employs TRBV28 and TRBJ2-1, with D maybe TRBD2 (6 bases). Deletions cut 2 bases from V and 3 bases from J, with 14 bases between. The CDR3 contains 16 residues. Germline lookup yields CDR1 MDHEN and CDR2 SYDVKM. This CDR3 is CASSLLQEGLYNEQFF. The CDR3 bases are TGTGCCAGCAGTTTACTTCAGGAGGGCCTCTACAATGAGCAGTTCTTC.

The chain is built from TRBV5-4 and TRBJ1-5, with D uncertain. CDR1 SGHNT and CDR2 YYREEE come from the germline V gene (reference sequence). This CDR3 contains 12 residues. Between the trimmed V and J ends, which lost 0 bases and 7 bases, there was a span of 5 bases. CDR3 region: CASSLAGQPQHF. As DNA, the CDR3 is TGTGCCAGCAGCTTGGCGGGACAGCCCCAGCATTTT.

The chain combines TRBV19 with TRBJ2-1, with 11 bases that match TRBD1. Germline V lookup: CDR1 LNHDA, CDR2 SQIVND (reference sequence). This CDR3 is built from 15 residues. V was clipped by 5 bases and J by 4 bases; unmatched bases: 4. For the CDR3, the DNA is TGTGCCAGTAGTTCGGACAGGGGGCGTTACAATGAGCAGTTCTTC. Residues: CASSSDRGRYNEQFF.